This T cell receptor beta chain was retrieved from a study of blood T cell repertoires in COVID-19. The CDR3 has 15 residues. CDR1 and CDR2 from the germline V gene are LGHDT and YNNKEL (reference sequence). V lost 6 bases and J lost 5; bases outside the gene matches: 11. Assay: immunoSEQ multiplex PCR; the TCRdb copy retains only in-frame clones and omits some. The profile shows tens of thousands of clones, over 80% of them singletons. The chain uses TRBV3-1 (or the pseudogene TRBV3-2) and TRBJ1-1; 8 bases agree with TRBD1. The receptor was derived from a woman aged 45-65 years in a cohort sampled during active COVID-19. Sequencing was done on a sample of peripheral blood. This chain's CDR3 is CASSPRSGGGTEAFF. The CDR3 region has the DNA TGTGCCAGCAGTCCACGGTCAGGGGGCGGAACTGAAGCTTTCTTT.